Sequencing of this T cell receptor beta chain was carried out in a study of metastatic and nonmetastatic thyroid tumors. TCRdb re-called the PCR reads through MiXCR. The sample records some 8,800 clones, roughly a fifth being singletons. None of the patients had undergone any treatment ahead of thyroid surgery. The sample comprised adjacent normal tissue. The clonotype comes from a female donor with papillary thyroid cancer or a benign thyroid nodule (not recorded which). Some clones in this sample may be carry-over from other donors' samples.

CDR3 protein: CASSIRAARGIQETQYF. The CDR3 DNA reads TGTGCCAGTAGTATCCGGGCGGCTCGCGGGATTCAAGAGACCCAGTACTTC. The chain recombines TRBV19 with TRBJ2-5; D might be TRBD2 (6 bases). CDR3 size: 17 residues. The germline V gene encodes CDR1 LNHDA and CDR2 SQIVND (reference sequence). V shed 3 bases and J shed 2 bases, with 19 bases lying between them.